This TCR beta chain was identified in a study of a mutant IDH1 vaccine in newly diagnosed glioma (dated by TCRdb to about 2021). Concerning the study at large: Of the roughly 32 patients who were treated, approximately 62% were male and roughly 38% were female, and the mean age was around 43 years. Prior to enrollment, standard therapy consisting of radiotherapy alone, temozolomide alone, or radiochemotherapy with temozolomide had been administered to patients, with the combination being received by most patients. Peripheral blood was drawn at six visits: V03 (baseline), V05, V07, V10, V12 and V13. For exploratory analyses, longitudinal TCRB deep sequencing was carried out in 25 treated patients wherever samples were available. Beyond this particular receptor, the publication reports: Changes in the top peripheral T cell clonotypes picked up by TCRB sequencing did not appear to be linked to pseudoprogression. Immune responses induced by the vaccine were seen in around 94% of patients across multiple MHC alleles. It was noted by the authors that analyses of patient blood samples could not be reproduced owing to sample limitations. Availability determined which PBMC samples were chosen for TCRB deep sequencing.

According to the germline V gene, CDR1 reads SGHDT and CDR2 reads YYEEEE. Trimming removed 4 bases from V and 8 bases from J, leaving 18 bases between the germline ends. The CDR3 sequence holds 14 residues, the cysteine and phenylalanine included. This entry keeps only the CDR3 DNA: 42 bases, framed from base 1. This clone is a singleton in its sample. The antigen this receptor binds is unknown. Within one base of it there is no much larger clone, and no base qualities were kept. Receptor amplification or capture employed the immunoSEQ multiplex PCR assay. Rearranged TCR beta chain sequences were amplified with the hsTCRB Kit following the manufacturer's protocol. An Illumina MiSeq was used to sequence the TCRB libraries. The study's processing was this. The proprietary platform of the kit vendor was used for demultiplexing, trimming and gene mapping. TCRdb mirrors the immuneACCESS table, restricted to in-frame sequences. Some clones are absent from its copies; in checked studies, under half trace to an unresolved V gene, and the reason for the others is unknown. D and trimming come from the DNA, and the V and J calls and clone size come from that table. This sample is represented by tens of thousands of clones; over 75% of them were singletons. The top ten hold 5.3% of the sample.

Interpreted using the paper, the time point label stands for: baseline, week 1 (first vaccination visit). Per the publication, the treatment or condition label means: pre-vaccination baseline after standard-of-care therapy. All donors had newly diagnosed IDH1-mutant astrocytomas of WHO grade 3 or 4 that showed loss of nuclear ATRX. The samples were drawn from NOA16, a multicentre, single-arm, open-label phase I trial in Germany that tested a mutant IDH1 peptide vaccine in humans for the first time. Visit V03 blood draws served as the baseline sample for immunogenicity testing. Genomic DNA for TCRB sequencing was isolated from EDTA blood with the DNeasy Blood and Tissue Kit.

The sample here was PBMCs, taken from a glioma patient treated with radiotherapy, temozolomide or both. The V and J segments used are TRBV5-6 and TRBJ1-2; a weak D assignment points to TRBD1 (5 bases agree). This receptor was identified in a man in his forties with glioma. Some clones in this sample may be carry-over from other donors' samples. The sequence in DNA is TGTGCCAGCAGCCCCCTCTCGGGGACGCGAGGCTACACCTTC. Its amino acids are CASSPLSGTRGYTF.